The rows below give T cell receptor beta chains drawn from one sample of a study of technical replicates of blood from a handful of donors. Generated by immunoSEQ multiplex PCR, the TCRdb table keeps only in-frame clones and is missing some. This table holds under 100,000 clones, 90% to 98% found once. Specimen: T cells isolated from PBMCs. The receptors originated from a human donor in good health. Each CDR3 is given with its conserved first and last residue. The D gene is left open where the match is weak. Where a row states a size, it is once, few, many or the class of an expanded clone; other rows omit it.

>TRBV18|TRBJ2-5|-|TRBD2
TGTGCCAGCTCACCAACGACTAGCGGGTCCCAAGAGACCCAGTACTTC
CASSPTTSGSQETQYF
>TRBV5-4|TRBJ2-3|once|-
TGTGCCGCCACACCCACAGACCTACTTACAGATACGCAGTATTTT
CAATPTDLLTDTQYF
>TRBV5-1|TRBJ2-2|once|-
TGCGCCAGCAGCTTGGAAGGGGTGAACACCGGGGAGCTGTTTTTT
CASSLEGVNTGELFF
>TRBV7-2|TRBJ2-3|-|TRBD2
TGTGCCAGCAGCGAAAGGAGTAGCGGGAGCACAGATACGCAGTATTTT
CASSERSSGSTDTQYF
>TRBV20-1|TRBJ2-7|-|-
TGCAGTGCTGGGACTTCCTACGAGCAGTACTTC
CSAGTSYEQYF
>TRBV19|TRBJ1-5|-|-
TGTGCCAGTAGTATCTTCTCTGAGTCCAATCAGCCCCAGCATTTT
CASSIFSESNQPQHF
>TRBV5-1|TRBJ2-7|-|TRBD2
TGCGCCAGTATGACTAGCGGTTCCTACGAGCAGTACTTC
CASMTSGSYEQYF
>TRBV19|TRBJ1-1|once|-
TGTGCCAGTAGGATGGGACACCAGAACACTGAAGCTTTCTTT
CASRMGHQNTEAFF
>TRBV7-2|TRBJ2-7|once|TRBD1
TGTGCCAGCAGCCACGGGACAGGGGGAATCTACGAGCAGTACTTC
CASSHGTGGIYEQYF
>TRBV11-2|TRBJ2-2|-|-
TGTGCCAGCAGCTTACTCGTCGTGGGAGTGGATACCGGGGAGCTGTTTTTT
CASSLLVVGVDTGELFF
>TRBV5-6|TRBJ1-2|once|-
TGTGCCAGCAGCTTGGCCCCGGGACAAAACTATGGCTACACCTTC
CASSLAPGQNYGYTF